This T cell receptor beta chain was sequenced during a study of blood T cell repertoires in COVID-19. At the level of the study: Italy, Spain and the United States were the sources of the convalescent and acute COVID-19 samples. Sample material is recorded as cDNA or gDNA derived from T cells, B-cell-depleted T cells, or PBMCs.

Authors' methods: The authors estimated nucleated cell counts from reference gene primer amplification. Clones were sequenced by immunoSEQ multiplex PCR, and TCRdb holds only the in-frame ones, with some missing. That table supplies the V and J calls and clone size; D and trimming were determined from the DNA. Of approximately 260,000 clones in the sample, over 65% are singletons; the top ten hold roughly 4.6%. Germline V lookup: CDR1 MNHEY, CDR2 SMNVEV (reference sequence). The CDR3 loop spans 14 amino acids. Trimming at V came to 8 bases and at J to 4 bases, leaving 4 bases not matched to a gene. The chain carries TRBV27 and TRBJ2-1; TRBD2 matches at 11 bases. The material sequenced was peripheral blood. This TCR was recovered from a man between 60 and 70 years old who had recovered from COVID-19. The CDR3 DNA reads as TGTGCCAGCCAGACTAGCGGGACTTACAATGAGCAGTTCTTC. Its translation: CASQTSGTYNEQFF.